The T cell receptor beta chain under discussion was sequenced for a study of blood T cell repertoires in COVID-19. Followed longitudinally, the Seattle patients had been enrolled during active infection. Germline CDR1 and CDR2: MGHDK and SYGVNS. V lost 0 bases and J 4 bases, leaving 6 bases between the germline ends. The CDR3 is 13 residues long. In the original workflow: Amplified reference gene primers provided the basis for estimating nucleated cell counts. The repertoire was sequenced with immunoSEQ multiplex PCR; TCRdb's copy has only in-frame clones and lacks some. The DNA gave D and trimming, while V, J and clone size come from that table. The sample yields about 220,000 clones, almost 85% seen once.

The sequenced sample was peripheral blood. The source of this sequence is a woman in her seventies with COVID-19, enrolled during active disease. The chain has TRBV25-1 and TRBJ1-2; no definite D call. The CDR3 nucleotides are TGTGCCAGCAGTGAATATGAGCCCTATGGCTACACCTTC. Encoded protein: CASSEYEPYGYTF.